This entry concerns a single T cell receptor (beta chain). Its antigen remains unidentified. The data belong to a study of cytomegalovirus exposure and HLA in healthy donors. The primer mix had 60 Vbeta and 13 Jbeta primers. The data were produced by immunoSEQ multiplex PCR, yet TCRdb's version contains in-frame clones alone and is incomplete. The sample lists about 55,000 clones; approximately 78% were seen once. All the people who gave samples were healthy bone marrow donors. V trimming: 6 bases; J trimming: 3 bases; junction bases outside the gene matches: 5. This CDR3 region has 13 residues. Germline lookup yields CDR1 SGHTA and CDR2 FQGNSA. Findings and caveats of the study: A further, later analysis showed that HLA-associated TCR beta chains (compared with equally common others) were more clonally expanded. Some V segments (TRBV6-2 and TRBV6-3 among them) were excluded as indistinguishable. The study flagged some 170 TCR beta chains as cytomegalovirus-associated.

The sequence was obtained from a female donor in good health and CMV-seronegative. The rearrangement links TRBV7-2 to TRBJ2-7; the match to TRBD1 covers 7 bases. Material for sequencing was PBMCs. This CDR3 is CASRWTGGYEQYF. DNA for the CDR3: TGTGCCAGCAGATGGACAGGTGGCTACGAGCAGTACTTC.